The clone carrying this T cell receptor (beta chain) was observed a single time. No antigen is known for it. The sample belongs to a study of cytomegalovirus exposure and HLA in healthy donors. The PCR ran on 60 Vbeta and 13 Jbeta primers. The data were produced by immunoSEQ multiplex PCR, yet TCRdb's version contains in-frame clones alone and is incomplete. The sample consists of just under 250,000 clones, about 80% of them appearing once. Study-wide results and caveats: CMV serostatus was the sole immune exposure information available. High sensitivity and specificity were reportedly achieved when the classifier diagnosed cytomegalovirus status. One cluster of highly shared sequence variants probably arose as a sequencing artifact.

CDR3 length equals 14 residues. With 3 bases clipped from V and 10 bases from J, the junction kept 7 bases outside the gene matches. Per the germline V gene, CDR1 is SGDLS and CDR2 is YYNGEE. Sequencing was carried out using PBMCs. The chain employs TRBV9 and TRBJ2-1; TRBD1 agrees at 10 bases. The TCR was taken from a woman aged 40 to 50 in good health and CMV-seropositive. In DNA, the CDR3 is TGTGCCAGCAGCGCGGGACAGGGGTATGGGGAGCAGTTCTTC. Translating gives CASSAGQGYGEQFF.